The 29 T cell receptor beta chains below come from one sample, sequenced in a study of tissue T cells after allogeneic stem cell transplantation. The table came from immunoSEQ multiplex PCR; TCRdb's copy has only in-frame clones and leaves some out. The sample holds thousands of clones, approximately 58% seen once. The input for sequencing was tissue from the jejunum, taken at autopsy. The receptor set was obtained from a male donor older than 55 with lung cancer.

This clone is labeled as medium-sized. V and J are TRBV5-6 and TRBJ1-3; D gene ambiguous. Germline CDR1 and CDR2: SGHDT and YYEEEE. Trimming cost V 0 bases and J 4 bases, with 11 bases left between them. The CDR3 has 15 residues. CDR3 bases: TGTGCCAGCAGCTTGGATACGGGGTCCGGAAACACCATATATTTT. Amino acids: CASSLDTGSGNTIYF.

The V gene is TRBV10-3, the J gene TRBJ1-1, with a possible D match to TRBD1 (6 bases). The CDR3 contains 13 residues. Germline-derived CDR1 and CDR2 are ENHRY and SYGVKD. Trimming left V 2 bases short and J 6 bases short, with 10 bases between. The CDR3 DNA is TGTGCCATCAGTGAGAGGGGGATGGCTGAAGCTTTCTTT. Translated: CAISERGMAEAFF.

Within the sample, this clone is large (0.1 to 1%). The rearrangement uses TRBV28 and TRBJ2-7; D remains ambiguous. This CDR3 has 16 residues. The germline V and J ends were trimmed by 1 base and 4 bases, with 17 bases remaining between them. Germline values: CDR1 MDHEN, CDR2 SYDVKM. The CDR3, as DNA: TGTGCCAGCAGTTTATTGGGCAGCCAGGATTTGTACGAGCAGTACTTC. Encoded protein: CASSLLGSQDLYEQYF.

The CDR3 loop reads CASSLYRGNTEAFF. Written as DNA, the CDR3 is TGTGCCAGCAGTTTATACAGGGGGAACACTGAAGCTTTCTTT. V gene TRBV27 combines with J gene TRBJ1-1; 7 bases are a match to TRBD1. CDR3 size: 14 residues. Trimming cost V 1 base and J 1 base; bases outside gene matches: 0. In germline, CDR1 is MNHEY, CDR2 SMNVEV (reference sequence).

This clone qualifies as large. This chain joins TRBV18 and TRBJ2-5; the match to TRBD1 covers 9 bases. The CDR3 runs to 15 residues. In germline, CDR1 is KGHSH, CDR2 LQKENI. Germline trimming cut 3 bases from V and 2 bases from J; bases unmatched to any gene: 4. The CDR3 DNA follows: TGTGCCAGCTCACCCGGGACAGGGCGACAAGAGACCCAGTACTTC. Amino acid sequence: CASSPGTGRQETQYF. The full variable domain, rest sourced from reference TRBV18 and TRBJ2-5, is NAGVMQNPRHLVRRRGQEARLRCSPMKGHSHVYWYRQLPEEGLKFMVYLQKENIIDESGMPKERFSAEFPKEGPSILRIQQVVRGDSAAYFCASSPGTGRQETQYFGPGTRLLVL.

This rearrangement joins TRBV5-1 to TRBJ2-3; D gene ambiguous. CDR1 SGHRS and CDR2 YFSETQ come from the germline V gene. V dropped 0 bases and J dropped 5 bases, with 10 bases sitting between them. CDR3 length: 14 residues. CDR3 sequence: CASSLGQPQDTQYF. Here the CDR3 DNA reads TGCGCCAGCAGCTTGGGGCAACCCCAAGATACGCAGTATTTT.

The chain is built from TRBV5-4 and TRBJ2-3; D is perhaps TRBD2 (5 bases). V lost 4 bases to trimming and J lost 1 base, with 13 bases between them. There are 15 residues in the CDR3. CDR1 is SGHNT, CDR2 YYREEE, per germline (reference sequence). The CDR3 DNA sequence: TGTGCCAGCAGCCGCGGGTTGAGGGGCACAGATACGCAGTATTTT. It yields the protein CASSRGLRGTDTQYF.

The rearrangement uses TRBV7-9 and TRBJ1-1, with TRBD1 identical over 9 bases. The CDR3 extends over 15 amino acids. Germline CDR1 is SEHNR and CDR2 is FQNEAQ (reference sequence). Trimming cost V 6 bases and J 5 bases; bases outside gene matches: 10. In DNA form, the CDR3 reads TGTGCCAGCAGTCTAGGGGGACAGGGAGGTACTGAAGCTTTCTTT. This translates into CASSLGGQGGTEAFF.

The chain uses TRBV11-1 and TRBJ2-7; D is unresolved. The CDR3 runs 13 residues. Trimming took off 1 base at V and 6 bases at J, with 10 bases between the two ends. CDR1 is SGHAT and CDR2 is FQDESV in the germline V gene (reference sequence). Here the CDR3 DNA reads TGTGCCAGCAGCTTAGTCGAGCGCGCCGAGCAGTACTTC. Amino acids: CASSLVERAEQYF. The full variable domain, in which reference TRBV11-1 and TRBJ2-7 provide the parts outside the CDR3, is EAEVAQSPRYKITEKSQAVAFWCDPISGHATLYWYRQILGQGPELLVQFQDESVVDDSQLPKDRFSAERLKGVDSTLKIQPAELGDSAMYLCASSLVERAEQYFGPGTRLTVT.

This clone is labeled large. The chain links TRBV7-6 to TRBJ2-7; TRBD2 matches 13 bases. The CDR3 extends over 16 amino acids. CDR1 is SGHVS and CDR2 is FNYEAQ in the germline V gene. The V gene end was trimmed by 5 bases and the J gene end by 2 bases; junction bases not matched to a gene: 6. In DNA form, the CDR3 reads TGTGCCAGCAGCGAAGGACTAGCGGGGGAGACCTACGAGCAGTACTTC. Protein: CASSEGLAGETYEQYF.

The chain has TRBV28 and TRBJ2-5; D gene ambiguous. The V gene lost 5 bases and the J gene lost 5 bases, with 15 bases spanning the gap. This CDR3 spans 14 amino acids. Germline-derived CDR1 and CDR2 are MDHEN and SYDVKM. The CDR3 is CASSPRTIRETQYF. CDR3 nucleotides: TGTGCCAGCAGTCCCCGGACGATTAGGGAGACCCAGTACTTC.

The chain carries TRBV10-3 and TRBJ1-3; perhaps TRBD1 as D (5 bases). CDR1 ENHRY and CDR2 SYGVKD come from the germline V gene. The CDR3 runs 14 residues. V shed 10 bases and J shed 4 bases, with 17 bases lying between them. The CDR3 loop is CATERQGVGNTIYF. The CDR3 DNA follows: TGTGCCACCGAGCGCCAGGGAGTAGGAAACACCATATATTTT.

The chain is built from TRBV6-5 and TRBJ1-2; D gene unclear. Germline lookup yields CDR1 MNHEY and CDR2 SVGAGI. V was trimmed by 4 bases and J by 3 bases, leaving 12 bases between them. The CDR3 totals 14 residues. DNA for the CDR3: TGTGCCAGCAGTTTAAGCCTTTGGCACTATGGCTACACCTTC. Its protein is CASSLSLWHYGYTF.

The genes are TRBV19 and TRBJ1-1; D is possibly TRBD1 (5 bases). From germline, CDR1 is LNHDA and CDR2 SQIVND (reference sequence). This CDR3 is built from 16 residues. V lost 0 bases and J 0 bases, leaving 11 bases between the germline ends. The CDR3, as DNA: TGTGCCAGTAGTATAGATCGGGGCGGGCTGAACACTGAAGCTTTCTTT. Its translation: CASSIDRGGLNTEAFF.

The chain combines TRBV7-9 with TRBJ2-1; a weak D match, TRBD2 (7 bases). The CDR3 consists of 18 residues. Germline V gene sequence: CDR1 SEHNR, CDR2 FQNEAQ (reference sequence). V was cut by 2 bases and J by 1 base, with 18 bases left in between. The CDR3 is CASSLFGGGGSSYNEQFF. The CDR3 DNA follows: TGTGCCAGCAGCTTATTTGGGGGCGGGGGTTCGTCCTACAATGAGCAGTTCTTC.

J is TRBJ1-1 and V is TRBV18, with D tentatively TRBD1 (5 bases). The germline V gene has CDR1 KGHSH and CDR2 LQKENI. The V end was cut by 4 bases, the J end by 1 base, with 7 bases between. The CDR3 length is 13 residues. As DNA, the CDR3 is TGTGCCAGCTCACAAGGACAGAACACTGAAGCTTTCTTT. This sequence encodes CASSQGQNTEAFF.

The chain recombines TRBV9 with TRBJ2-7; D assignment may be TRBD1 or TRBD2 (5 bases each). Germline loops: CDR1 SGDLS, CDR2 YYNGEE. The CDR3 loop spans 14 amino acids. Trimming removed 3 bases at V and 1 base at J, with 11 bases between. The CDR3 DNA reads TGTGCCAGCAGCGCCCGGGGCGGGTCCTACGAGCAGTACTTC. Translated: CASSARGGSYEQYF.

The rearrangement joins TRBV19 to TRBJ2-7; 8 bases align to TRBD1. CDR3 size: 17 residues. Germline V gene sequence: CDR1 LNHDA, CDR2 SQIVND (reference sequence). J gave up 0 bases and V 7 bases, and 14 bases lay outside the gene matches. CDR3 nucleotides: TGTGCCAGTACCACTCCCCTCAACAGGGGGAGCTCCTACGAGCAGTACTTC. This codes for CASTTPLNRGSSYEQYF.

This clone was recorded a few times. The chain joins TRBV5-4 to TRBJ2-3, with 10 bases aligning to TRBD1. V lost 3 bases, J lost 1 base, and 2 bases stayed unmatched. The CDR3 is made up of 15 amino acids. From germline, CDR1 is SGHNT and CDR2 YYREEE (reference sequence). The CDR3 region has the DNA TGTGCCAGCAGCTGGACAGGGGGTGGCACAGATACGCAGTATTTT. It translates to CASSWTGGGTDTQYF.

The gene calls are TRBV30 and TRBJ1-2; 8 positions match TRBD1. CDR3 length: 14 residues. J gave up 4 bases and V 4 bases, and 8 bases lay outside the gene matches. The germline CDR1 and CDR2 sequences are GTSNPN and SVGIG (reference sequence). The CDR3 nucleotides read TGTGCCTGGAAGACAGGGGATCTATCCTATGGCTACACCTTC. Translation gives CAWKTGDLSYGYTF.

This clone was observed once. The V and J genes are TRBV5-1 and TRBJ2-5; TRBD2 agrees at 9 bases. CDR3 length equals 15 residues. The trim removed 4 bases at V and 4 bases at J, leaving 8 bases unmatched. The germline V gene encodes CDR1 SGHRS and CDR2 YFSETQ. The CDR3 region has the DNA TGCGCCAGCAGCCCCATGGGTAGCGGGGGAGAGACCCAGTACTTC. Translation gives CASSPMGSGGETQYF.

This clone is classed as large (0.1 to 1%). DNA for the CDR3: TGTGCCACCTCCCGGGACAGGGGGCGCGGAGATCAGCCCCAGCATTTT. This gives the protein CATSRDRGRGDQPQHF. This sequence joins TRBV21-1 and TRBJ1-5; the table's TRBD1 call for D was not verified on the DNA. TRBV21-1 is shown as a pseudogene. The CDR3 is made up of 16 amino acids.

The V gene is TRBV6-5, the J gene TRBJ2-2; D uncertain. The CDR3 is 14 amino acids. V gave up 5 bases and J gave up 1 base, with 8 bases separating them. Germline V gene sequence: CDR1 MNHEY, CDR2 SVGAGI. DNA for the CDR3: TGTGCCAGCAGTCTCTTTTTGAACACCGGGGAGCTGTTTTTT. It encodes CASSLFLNTGELFF.

The chain employs TRBV19 and TRBJ2-7; weak D call: TRBD2 (6 bases). CDR1 and CDR2 from the germline V gene are LNHDA and SQIVND (reference sequence). The CDR3 spans 14 residues. Trimming cost V 5 bases and J 0 bases, with 11 bases left between them. This chain's CDR3 is CASSGAGSSYEQYF. For the CDR3, the DNA is TGTGCCAGTAGTGGAGCGGGCAGCTCCTACGAGCAGTACTTC.

This clone was seen a few times. This chain joins TRBV4-3 and TRBJ2-1, with 9 bases that match TRBD2. With 0 bases clipped from V and 9 bases from J, the junction kept 12 bases outside the gene matches. Germline V gene data show CDR1 as LGHNA and CDR2 as YSLEER. The CDR3 is made up of 17 amino acids. Here the CDR3 DNA reads TGCGCCAGCAGCCAAGAATTACTAGCGGGTTTTTACTCTGAGCAGTTCTTC. Translation: CASSQELLAGFYSEQFF.

The chain's CDR3 is CASRASGNTIYF. CDR3 nucleotide sequence: TGTGCCAGCAGGGCCTCTGGAAACACCATATATTTT. The rearrangement uses TRBV6-5 and TRBJ1-3, with D hard to call. The germline V gene encodes CDR1 MNHEY and CDR2 SVGAGI. CDR3 length equals 12 residues. Trimming pared 6 bases from V and 0 bases from J, leaving 3 bases between.

The chain employs TRBV10-3 and TRBJ1-1, with D hard to call. The germline gives CDR1 ENHRY, CDR2 SYGVKD. This CDR3 comprises 13 residues. Deletions cut 7 bases from V and 0 bases from J, with 9 bases between. The CDR3, as DNA: TGTGCCATCACCCGGACGGTGAACACTGAAGCTTTCTTT. It specifies CAITRTVNTEAFF.

The chain joins TRBV3-1 (or the pseudogene TRBV3-2) to TRBJ2-7, with TRBD2 identical over 10 bases. This CDR3 is built from 15 residues. In germline, CDR1 is LGHDT, CDR2 YNNKEL (reference sequence). V lost 4 bases to trimming and J lost 3 bases; unmatched junction nucleotides: 6. The CDR3 sequence is CASSPRSGGRYEQYF. CDR3 in DNA: TGTGCCAGCAGCCCACGTAGCGGGGGGCGCTACGAGCAGTACTTC.

Judged by abundance, this clone is medium-sized. The chain recombines TRBV5-1 with TRBJ1-2; a possible D gene is TRBD1 (6 bases). This CDR3 has 14 amino acids. Germline V gives CDR1 SGHRS, CDR2 YFSETQ. Trimming pared 5 bases from V and 5 bases from J, leaving 16 bases between. The CDR3: CASSLQGLEYGYTF. CDR3 bases: TGCGCCAGCAGTTTACAGGGTTTGGAGTATGGCTACACCTTC.